The 10 T cell receptor beta chains reported below all come from one sample, sequenced in a study of blood T cell repertoires in COVID-19. Libraries were prepared by immunoSEQ multiplex PCR; TCRdb keeps only in-frame clonotypes and omits some of them. The table includes about 76,000 clones, approximately 80% detected once. Material: peripheral blood. The source of these receptors is a woman in her sixties with acute or convalescent COVID-19.

V and J are TRBV27 and TRBJ1-1; D ambiguous. Trimming removed 2 bases from V and 1 base from J, with 8 bases in between. The germline gives CDR1 MNHEY, CDR2 SMNVEV (reference sequence). The CDR3 is made up of 14 amino acids. CDR3 DNA: TGTGCCAGCAGTTTAGAGGGTTGGAACACTGAAGCTTTCTTT. It encodes CASSLEGWNTEAFF.

V usage is TRBV5-1 and J usage is TRBJ2-1; 10 nucleotides match TRBD1. CDR1 and CDR2 (germline): SGHRS, YFSETQ. V gave up 4 bases and J gave up 5 bases; unmatched junction bases: 6. This CDR3 contains 15 residues. The CDR3 sequence is CASSPTGTGDNEQFF. As DNA, the CDR3 is TGCGCCAGCAGCCCAACCGGGACAGGGGACAATGAGCAGTTCTTC. Filled out from reference TRBV5-1 and TRBJ2-1, the complete variable domain reads KAGVTQTPRYLIKTRGQQVTLSCSPISGHRSVSWYQQTPGQGLQFLFEYFSETQRNKGNFPGRFSGRQFSNSRSEMNVSTLELGDSALYLCASSPTGTGDNEQFFGPGTRLTVL.

The chain has TRBV6-4 and TRBJ2-3; 10 nucleotides align to TRBD1. Trimming at V came to 5 bases and at J to 3 bases, leaving 2 bases not matched to a gene. Germline CDR1 is MRHNA and CDR2 is SNTAGT. CDR3 size: 14 residues. The CDR3 reads CASSPGQGTDTQYF. The CDR3 bases are TGTGCCAGCAGTCCGGGACAGGGGACAGATACGCAGTATTTT.

V gene TRBV19 combines with J gene TRBJ2-7, with TRBD1 matching 7 bases. Germline-derived CDR1 and CDR2 are LNHDA and SQIVND (reference sequence). The CDR3 runs 14 residues. With 7 bases clipped from V and 1 base from J, the junction kept 7 bases outside the gene matches. The CDR3 loop reads CASTSWDSSYEQYF. The CDR3 DNA follows: TGTGCCAGTACCTCATGGGACAGTTCCTACGAGCAGTACTTC.

The chain uses TRBV5-1 and TRBJ2-1, with TRBD1 identical over 7 bases. This CDR3 region has 15 residues. Trimming removed 6 bases from V and 4 bases from J; junction bases left unmatched: 10. Germline V CDR1 and CDR2: SGHRS, YFSETQ. CDR3 sequence: CASNPTGTDYNEQFF. As DNA, the CDR3 is TGCGCCAGCAACCCAACCGGGACAGATTACAATGAGCAGTTCTTC.

The chain joins TRBV7-9 to TRBJ2-1, with 12 bases lining up with TRBD2. The V gene end was trimmed by 5 bases and the J gene end by 3 bases; junction bases not matched to a gene: 5. Germline V lookup: CDR1 SEHNR, CDR2 FQNEAQ (reference sequence). The CDR3 has 16 residues. CDR3 DNA sequence: TGTGCCAGCAGCCGACTAGCGGGGGAACACTACAATGAGCAGTTCTTC. This gives the protein CASSRLAGEHYNEQFF.

The genes are TRBV7-2 and TRBJ2-2; D unclear. CDR1 SGHTA and CDR2 FQGNSA come from the germline V gene. V shed 3 bases and J shed 8 bases, with 10 bases lying between them. There are 13 residues in the CDR3. CDR3 sequence (DNA): TGTGCCAGCAGCTTCCAACCCCTAGGGGAGCTGTTTTTT. Encoded protein: CASSFQPLGELFF.

The rearrangement uses TRBV5-1 and TRBJ2-3, with a weak D call TRBD1 (6 bases). In germline, CDR1 is SGHRS, CDR2 YFSETQ. The ends were cut back, 4 bases at V and 5 bases at J, with 14 bases in the middle. The CDR3 is 14 residues long. The CDR3 DNA follows: TGCGCCAGCAGCATCGCAGGGGTCAGAGATACGCAGTATTTT. It translates to CASSIAGVRDTQYF.

This chain uses TRBV4-1 with TRBJ1-1, with a possible D match to TRBD1 (5 bases). Germline V lookup: CDR1 MGHRA, CDR2 YSYEKL. The length of the CDR3 is 16 residues. The V and J ends lost 3 bases and 6 bases respectively, with 20 bases between them. CDR3 nucleotides: TGCGCCAGCAGCCAGTTTCCAGGGCCACCGGATCCTGAAGCTTTCTTT. Translation gives CASSQFPGPPDPEAFF.

V usage is TRBV30 and J usage is TRBJ1-2; D is perhaps TRBD1 (5 bases). This CDR3 region has 12 residues. Germline CDR1 GTSNPN, CDR2 SVGIG (reference sequence). Trimming took 5 bases from V and 5 from J, leaving 12 bases between them. The CDR3 region has the DNA TGTGCCTGGGGGCGGGACTATTATGGCTACACCTTC. As protein: CAWGRDYYGYTF.